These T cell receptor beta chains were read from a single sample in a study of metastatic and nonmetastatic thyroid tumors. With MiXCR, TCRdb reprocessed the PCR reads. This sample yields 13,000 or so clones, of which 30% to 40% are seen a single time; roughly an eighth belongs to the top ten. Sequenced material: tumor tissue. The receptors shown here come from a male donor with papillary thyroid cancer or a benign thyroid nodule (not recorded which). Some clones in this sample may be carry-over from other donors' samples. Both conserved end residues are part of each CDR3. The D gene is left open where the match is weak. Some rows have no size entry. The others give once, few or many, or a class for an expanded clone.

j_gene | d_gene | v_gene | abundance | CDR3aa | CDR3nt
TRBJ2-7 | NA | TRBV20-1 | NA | CSARFRAYEQYF | TGCAGTGCTAGATTCCGAGCCTACGAGCAGTACTTC
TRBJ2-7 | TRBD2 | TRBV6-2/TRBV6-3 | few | CASKPGTSGRANYEQYF | TGTGCCAGCAAGCCCGGGACTAGCGGGAGGGCGAATTACGAGCAGTACTTC
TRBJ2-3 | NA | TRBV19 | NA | CASRSLNTDTQYF | TGTGCCAGCCGAAGCCTTAACACAGATACGCAGTATTTT
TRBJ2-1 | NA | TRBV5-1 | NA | CASSPGAGTNYNEQFF | TGCGCCAGCAGCCCCGGGGCGGGGACAAATTACAATGAGCAGTTCTTC
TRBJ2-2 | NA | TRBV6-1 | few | CASSELVGVGTGELFF | TGTGCCAGCAGTGAACTCGTGGGAGTAGGGACCGGGGAGCTGTTTTTT
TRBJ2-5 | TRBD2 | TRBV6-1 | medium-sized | CASGAGGGWETQYF | TGTGCCAGCGGGGCGGGAGGAGGCTGGGAGACCCAGTACTTC
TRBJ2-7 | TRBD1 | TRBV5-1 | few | CASSVGTAGYEQYF | TGCGCCAGCAGCGTCGGGACAGCAGGCTACGAGCAGTACTTC
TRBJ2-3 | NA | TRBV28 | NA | CASSRSNTDTQYF | TGTGCCAGCAGCCGGTCAAACACAGATACGCAGTATTTT
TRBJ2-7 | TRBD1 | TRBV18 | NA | CASSPGTGTYEQYF | TGTGCCAGCTCACCAGGGACAGGGACCTACGAGCAGTACTTC
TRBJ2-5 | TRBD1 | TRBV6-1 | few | CASRPTGQGLNQYF | TGTGCCAGCAGGCCCACGGGACAGGGACTTAACCAGTACTTC
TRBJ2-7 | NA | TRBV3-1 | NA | CASSPSGPYEQYF | TGTGCCAGCAGCCCCTCGGGCCCCTACGAGCAGTACTTC
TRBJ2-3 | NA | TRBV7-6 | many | CASSLRDGNTDTQYF | TGTGCCAGCAGCCTTAGGGACGGGAACACAGATACGCAGTATTTT
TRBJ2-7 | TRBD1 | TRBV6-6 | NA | CASSYSVGQGAYEQYF | TGTGCCAGCAGTTACTCAGTGGGACAGGGGGCCTACGAGCAGTACTTC
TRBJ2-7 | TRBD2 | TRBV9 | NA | CASSVAGLAGGNYEQYF | TGTGCCAGCAGCGTAGCTGGGCTAGCGGGGGGAAACTACGAGCAGTACTTT
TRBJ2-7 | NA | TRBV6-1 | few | CASTQGLRAEQYF | TGTGCCAGCACTCAGGGCCTCCGGGCCGAGCAGTACTTC
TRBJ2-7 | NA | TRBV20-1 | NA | CSAGYEQYF | TGCAGTGCTGGCTACGAGCAGTACTTC
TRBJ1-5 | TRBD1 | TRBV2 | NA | CASSGGQGVNQPQHF | TGTGCCAGCAGTGGGGGACAGGGCGTCAATCAGCCCCAGCATTTT
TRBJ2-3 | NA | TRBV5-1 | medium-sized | CASSLALVTDTQYF | TGCGCCAGCAGCTTGGCCTTGGTTACAGATACGCAGTATTTT
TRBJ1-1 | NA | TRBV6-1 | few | CASFVQSAEAFF | TGTGCCAGCTTTGTTCAGAGCGCTGAAGCTTTCTTT
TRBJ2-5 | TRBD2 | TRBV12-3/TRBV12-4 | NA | CASSLGLAGLPQETQYF | TGTGCCAGCAGTTTAGGGTTAGCGGGGCTCCCCCAAGAGACCCAGTACTTC
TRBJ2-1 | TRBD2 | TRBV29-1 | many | CSAGTNYNEQFF | TGCAGCGCCGGGACTAACTACAATGAGCAGTTCTTC
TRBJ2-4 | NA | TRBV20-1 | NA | CRGERVAIQYF | TGCAGGGGAGAGAGGGTCGCCATTCAGTACTTC
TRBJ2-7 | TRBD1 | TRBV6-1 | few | CASRGGTGGGEQYF | TGTGCCAGCAGGGGAGGGACAGGGGGAGGCGAGCAGTACTTC
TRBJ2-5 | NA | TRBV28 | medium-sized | CASREPIGETQYF | TGTGCCAGCAGGGAGCCGATAGGGGAGACCCAGTACTTC
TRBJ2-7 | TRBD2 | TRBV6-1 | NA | CASSDLAGGPGEQYF | TGTGCCAGCAGTGATTTGGCGGGAGGGCCGGGGGAGCAGTACTTC
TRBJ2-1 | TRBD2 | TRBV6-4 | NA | CASSEREGTYNEQFF | TGTGCCAGCAGTGAACGGGAGGGGACCTACAATGAGCAGTTCTTC
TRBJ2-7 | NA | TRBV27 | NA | CASSSSDALHEQYF | TGTGCCAGCAGTTCCTCGGACGCCCTCCACGAGCAGTACTTC
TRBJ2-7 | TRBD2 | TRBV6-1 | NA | CASSRPGLAGYEQYF | TGTGCCAGCAGTCGGCCGGGACTAGCGGGGTACGAGCAGTACTTC
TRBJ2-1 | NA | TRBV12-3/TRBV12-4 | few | CASTATGDEQFF | TGTGCCAGCACCGCCACCGGGGATGAGCAGTTCTTC
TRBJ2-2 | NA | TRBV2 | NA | CASTSQGFTGELFF | TGTGCCAGCACCTCGCAGGGTTTCACCGGGGAGCTGTTTTTT
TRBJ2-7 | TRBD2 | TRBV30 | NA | CAWGGLANPYEQYF | TGTGCCTGGGGGGGACTAGCGAACCCCTACGAGCAGTACTTC
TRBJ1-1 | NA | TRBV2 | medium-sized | CASSVGAGTEAFF | TGTGCCAGCAGTGTCGGGGCAGGGACTGAAGCTTTCTTT
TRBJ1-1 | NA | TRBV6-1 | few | CASSEEDGRFTEAFF | TGTGCCAGCAGTGAGGAGGACGGGAGGTTCACTGAAGCTTTCTTT
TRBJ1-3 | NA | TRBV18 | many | CASSFQASGNTIYF | TGTGCCAGCTCGTTCCAGGCCTCTGGAAACACCATATATTTT
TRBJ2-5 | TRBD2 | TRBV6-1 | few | CASVAGGGWETHYF | TGTGCCAGCGTGGCGGGAGGAGGCTGGGAGACCCATTACTTC
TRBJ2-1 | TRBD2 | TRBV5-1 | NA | CASSLEGRAAYNEQFF | TGCGCCAGCAGCTTGGAAGGGAGGGCAGCCTACAATGAGCAGTTCTTC
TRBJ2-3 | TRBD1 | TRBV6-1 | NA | CASGTGGGADTQYF | TGTGCCAGCGGGACAGGGGGCGGAGCAGATACGCAGTATTTT
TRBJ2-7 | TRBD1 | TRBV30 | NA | CAWNVGQGVYEQYF | TGTGCCTGGAACGTAGGGCAGGGGGTCTACGAGCAGTACTTC
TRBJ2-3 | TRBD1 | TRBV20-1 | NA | CSARLPWTGRTDTQYF | TGCAGTGCTAGACTACCTTGGACAGGACGCACAGATACGCAGTATTTT
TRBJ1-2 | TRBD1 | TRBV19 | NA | CASSIPTNRGLYGYTF | TGTGCCAGTAGTATACCCACCAACAGGGGATTATATGGCTACACCTTC